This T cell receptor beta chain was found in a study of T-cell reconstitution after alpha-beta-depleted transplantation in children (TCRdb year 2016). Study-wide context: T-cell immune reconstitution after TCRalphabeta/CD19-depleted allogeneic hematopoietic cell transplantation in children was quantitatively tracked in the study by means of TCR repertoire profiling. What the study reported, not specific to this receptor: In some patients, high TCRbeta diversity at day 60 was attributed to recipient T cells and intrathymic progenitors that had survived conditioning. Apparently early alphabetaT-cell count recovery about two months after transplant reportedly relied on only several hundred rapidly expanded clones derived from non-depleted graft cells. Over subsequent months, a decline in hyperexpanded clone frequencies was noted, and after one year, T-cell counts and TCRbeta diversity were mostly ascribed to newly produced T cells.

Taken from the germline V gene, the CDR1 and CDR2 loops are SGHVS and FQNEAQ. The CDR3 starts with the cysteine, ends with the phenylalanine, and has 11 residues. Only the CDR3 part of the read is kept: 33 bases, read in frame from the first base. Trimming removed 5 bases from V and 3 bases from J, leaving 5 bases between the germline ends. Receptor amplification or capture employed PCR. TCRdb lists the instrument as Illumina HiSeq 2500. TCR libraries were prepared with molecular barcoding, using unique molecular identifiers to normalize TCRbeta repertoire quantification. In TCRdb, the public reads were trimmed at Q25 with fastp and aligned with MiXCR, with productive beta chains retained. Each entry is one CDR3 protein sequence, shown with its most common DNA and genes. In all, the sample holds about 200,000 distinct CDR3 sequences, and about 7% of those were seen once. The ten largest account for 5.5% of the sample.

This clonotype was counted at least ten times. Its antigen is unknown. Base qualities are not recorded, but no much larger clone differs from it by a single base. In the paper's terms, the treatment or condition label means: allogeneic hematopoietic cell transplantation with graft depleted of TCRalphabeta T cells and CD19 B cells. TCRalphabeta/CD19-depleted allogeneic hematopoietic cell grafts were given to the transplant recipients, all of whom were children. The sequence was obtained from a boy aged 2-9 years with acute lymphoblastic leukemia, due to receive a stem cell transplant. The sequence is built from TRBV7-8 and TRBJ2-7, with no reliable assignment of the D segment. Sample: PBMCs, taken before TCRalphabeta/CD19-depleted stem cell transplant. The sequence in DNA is TGTGCCAGCAGCGGGGTCTACGAGCAGTACTTC. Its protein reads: CASSGVYEQYF.